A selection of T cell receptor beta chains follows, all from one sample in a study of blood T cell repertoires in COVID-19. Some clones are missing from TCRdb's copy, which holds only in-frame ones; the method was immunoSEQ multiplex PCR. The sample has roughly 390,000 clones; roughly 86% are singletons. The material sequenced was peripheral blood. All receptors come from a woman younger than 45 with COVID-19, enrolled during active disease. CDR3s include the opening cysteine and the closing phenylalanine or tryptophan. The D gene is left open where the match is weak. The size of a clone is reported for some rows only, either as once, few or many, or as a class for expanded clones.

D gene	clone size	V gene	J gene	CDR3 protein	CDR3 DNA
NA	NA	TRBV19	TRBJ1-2	CASASSAYGYTF	TGTGCCAGTGCATCATCAGCGTATGGCTACACCTTC
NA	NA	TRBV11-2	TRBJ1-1	CASSLPGVNTEAFF	TGTGCCAGCAGCTTACCAGGGGTGAACACTGAAGCTTTCTTT
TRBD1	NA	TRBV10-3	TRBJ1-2	CAISDSKGGEGYTF	TGTGCCATCAGTGATTCTAAAGGGGGCGAAGGCTACACCTTC
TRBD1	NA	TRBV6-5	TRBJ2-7	CASSPGTGFYEQYF	TGTGCCAGCAGCCCCGGGACAGGGTTCTACGAGCAGTACTTC
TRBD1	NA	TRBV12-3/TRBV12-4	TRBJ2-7	CASSRQGTYEQYF	TGTGCCAGCAGCCGACAGGGGACCTACGAGCAGTACTTC
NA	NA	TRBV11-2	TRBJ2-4	CASSPDTLGDIQYF	TGTGCCAGCAGCCCAGACACGTTAGGGGACATTCAGTACTTC
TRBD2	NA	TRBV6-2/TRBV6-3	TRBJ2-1	CASSNVGLAGYNEQFF	TGTGCCAGCAGCAACGTGGGACTAGCGGGTTACAATGAGCAGTTCTTC
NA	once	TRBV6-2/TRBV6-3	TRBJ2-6	CASSSPAGSGANVLTF	TGTGCCAGCAGTTCTCCTGCCGGCTCTGGGGCCAACGTCCTGACTTTC
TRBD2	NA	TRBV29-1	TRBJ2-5	CSVELVGGDGGQETQYF	TGCAGCGTTGAATTGGTCGGGGGGGATGGAGGCCAAGAGACCCAGTACTTC
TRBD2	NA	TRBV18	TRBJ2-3	CASSPRGLAGDADTQYF	TGTGCCAGCTCACCCAGGGGACTAGCGGGAGATGCAGATACGCAGTATTTT
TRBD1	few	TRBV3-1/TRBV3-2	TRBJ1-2	CASSQASGQGNYGYTF	TGTGCCAGCAGCCAGGCCTCCGGACAGGGAAACTATGGCTACACCTTC
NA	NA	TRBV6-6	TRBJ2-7	CASSYQHQRSSYEQYF	TGTGCCAGCAGTTACCAGCACCAGAGGAGCTCCTACGAGCAGTACTTC
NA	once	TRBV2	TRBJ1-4	CASFRTAVNEKLFF	TGTGCCAGCTTTAGGACAGCCGTTAATGAAAAACTGTTTTTT
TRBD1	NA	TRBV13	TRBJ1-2	CASSWGNRGNYGYTF	TGTGCCAGCAGCTGGGGGAACAGGGGAAACTATGGCTACACCTTC
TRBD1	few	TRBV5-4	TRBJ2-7	CASSLPRGQGISYEQYF	TGTGCCAGCAGTCTCCCACGCGGACAGGGTATATCCTACGAGCAGTACTTC
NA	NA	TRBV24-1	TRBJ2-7	CATSAGWSYEQYF	TGTGCCACCAGTGCAGGGTGGTCCTACGAGCAGTACTTC
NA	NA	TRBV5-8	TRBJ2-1	CASSLRRQVLLGIHEQFF	TGTGCCAGCAGCTTGCGGCGACAGGTCCTTCTCGGAATACATGAGCAGTTCTTC
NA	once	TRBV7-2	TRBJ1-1	CASSPARDSAEAFF	TGTGCCAGCAGCCCAGCACGCGACAGCGCTGAAGCTTTCTTT
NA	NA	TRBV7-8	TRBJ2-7	CASSLVRGFSEQYF	TGTGCCAGCAGCTTAGTTAGGGGATTCAGCGAGCAGTACTTC
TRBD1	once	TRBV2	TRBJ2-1	CARLGQGGDNEQFF	TGTGCCAGGCTGGGACAGGGAGGAGACAATGAGCAGTTCTTC
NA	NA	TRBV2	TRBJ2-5	CASSESWAETQYF	TGTGCCAGCAGTGAATCGTGGGCGGAGACCCAGTACTTC
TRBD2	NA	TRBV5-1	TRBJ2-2	CASKLAGVPGELFF	TGCGCCAGCAAACTAGCGGGAGTTCCCGGGGAGCTGTTTTTT
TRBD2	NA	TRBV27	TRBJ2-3	CASGPGGTQYF	TGTGCCAGCGGCCCGGGGGGTACGCAGTATTTT
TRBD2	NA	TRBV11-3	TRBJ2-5	CASSLGGGQEETQYF	TGTGCCAGCAGCTTAGGCGGGGGGCAGGAAGAGACCCAGTACTTC
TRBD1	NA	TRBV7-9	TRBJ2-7	CASSLGTGDEQYF	TGTGCCAGCAGCTTAGGGACAGGGGACGAGCAGTACTTC
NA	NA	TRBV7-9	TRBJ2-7	CASSLGPGYEQYF	TGTGCCAGCAGCTTAGGTCCGGGGTACGAGCAGTACTTC
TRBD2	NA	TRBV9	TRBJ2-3	CASSVGTSGRAVTDTQYF	TGTGCCAGCAGCGTAGGCACTAGCGGGAGGGCTGTCACAGATACGCAGTATTTT
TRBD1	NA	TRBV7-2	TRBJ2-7	CASSLDRGAYEQYF	TGTGCCAGCAGCTTAGACAGGGGAGCCTACGAGCAGTACTTC
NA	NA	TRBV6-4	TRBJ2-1	CASTDPPAGYNEQFF	TGTGCCAGCACCGACCCCCCAGCGGGCTACAATGAGCAGTTCTTC
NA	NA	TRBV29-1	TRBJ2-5	CSVTWTGKETQYF	TGCAGCGTTACTTGGACGGGAAAAGAGACCCAGTACTTC
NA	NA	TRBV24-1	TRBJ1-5	CATSDFGGKSQHF	TGTGCCACCAGTGATTTCGGAGGGAAGTCCCAGCATTTT
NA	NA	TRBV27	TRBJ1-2	CASASGGYAPPYGYTF	TGTGCCAGCGCCTCGGGGGGGTACGCGCCGCCCTATGGCTACACCTTC
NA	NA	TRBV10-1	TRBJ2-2	CASRDDRRINTGELFF	TGCGCCAGCAGGGACGACAGGCGAATTAACACCGGGGAGCTGTTTTTT
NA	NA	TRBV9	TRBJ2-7	CASSVASVSYEQYF	TGTGCCAGCAGCGTAGCTTCAGTCAGCTACGAGCAGTACTTC
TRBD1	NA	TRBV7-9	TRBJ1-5	CASSVGQGAGQPQHF	TGTGCCAGCAGCGTCGGACAGGGGGCAGGACAGCCCCAGCATTTT
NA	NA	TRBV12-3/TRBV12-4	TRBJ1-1	CASSFAQNTEAFF	TGTGCCAGCAGTTTTGCACAGAACACTGAAGCTTTCTTT
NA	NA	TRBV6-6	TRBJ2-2	CASSLGTPWLFF	TGTGCCAGCAGTCTCGGGACTCCCTGGCTGTTTTTT